This TCR beta chain was sequenced for a study of blood T cell repertoires in COVID-19. Study-level background: Specimens from acute and convalescent COVID-19 originated in the United States, Italy and Spain. PBMCs, B-cell-depleted T cells, or T cells provided the cDNA or gDNA that made up the material.

The length of the CDR3 is 16 residues. Germline loops: CDR1 SGHNT, CDR2 YENEEA. Trimming took 1 base from V and 6 from J; bases not matched to a gene: 10. Some clones are missing from TCRdb's copy, which holds only in-frame ones; the method was immunoSEQ multiplex PCR. This table holds roughly 180,000 clones, 75% to 85% found once. This chain joins TRBV11-3 and TRBJ2-3; 7 nucleotides line up with TRBD1. The sample taken for sequencing was peripheral blood. This sequence originates from a middle-aged woman with COVID-19, enrolled during active disease. CDR3 sequence: CASSLGTGGGVDTQYF. Written as DNA, the CDR3 is TGTGCCAGCAGCTTAGGGACAGGAGGTGGTGTGGATACGCAGTATTTT.